One sample yielded the 23 T cell receptor beta chains listed below, sequenced in a study of T cells in Graves' hyperthyroidism and ophthalmopathy. Amplification yielded TCR beta CDR3 regions, with RNA transcripts as the source. First-round RT-PCR with HTBI primers amplified the TCR CDR3 region. TCRdb reprocessed the multiplex PCR reads via MiXCR and lists one record per CDR3 protein. The top ten hold about 50% of the sample, which has 560,000 or so distinct CDR3 sequences, just under 20% seen once. The sequenced material came from blood. Receptors were obtained from a man aged 35-49 years with Graves' ophthalmopathy.

This clonotype was observed a handful of times. The chain uses TRBV9 and TRBJ2-1; 11 bases map to TRBD1. The V and J ends lost 5 bases and 5 bases, in that order; junction bases with no gene match: 6. The CDR3 runs to 15 residues. The germline CDR1 and CDR2 sequences are SGDLS and YYNGEE. CDR3 sequence (DNA): TGTGCCAGCAGTGCGGACAGGGGGCCCCACAATGAGCAGTTCTTC. Its translation: CASSADRGPHNEQFF.

The chain employs TRBV20-1 and TRBJ2-1, with 9 bases that match TRBD2. The CDR3 extends over 15 amino acids. The ends lost 4 bases at V and 8 bases at J; junction bases unmatched: 12. Germline values: CDR1 DFQATT, CDR2 SNEGSKA (reference sequence). The CDR3 DNA sequence: TGCAGTGCTAAAGGCCCGGTAGCGGGAGCACATGAGCAGTTCTTC. It translates to CSAKGPVAGAHEQFF.

This clonotype has only a few counts. The chain combines TRBV7-2 with TRBJ1-2; D ambiguous. Germline CDR1 SGHTA, CDR2 FQGNSA. V was pared by 1 base and J by 8 bases, with 14 bases between. This CDR3 contains 14 residues. In nucleotides, the CDR3 is TGTGCCAGCAGCTTAGTTGGGCGAGCATTCGGCTACACCTTC. This translates into CASSLVGRAFGYTF.

Comment on this clonotype: Given a much more abundant clone one base away, this may be a read error. The chain uses TRBV11-2 and TRBJ1-1; no definite D call. This CDR3 has 14 amino acids. Germline V gene sequence: CDR1 SGHAT, CDR2 FQNNGV. The CDR3 loop reads CAGSFISTVSKAFF. The CDR3 DNA follows: TGTGCCGGCAGCTTTATATCAACGGTCTCGAAAGCTTTCTTT.

The chain uses TRBV5-1 and TRBJ1-4, with D possibly TRBD1 on 5 matching bases. Germline lookup yields CDR1 SGHRS and CDR2 YFSETQ. CDR3 length: 13 residues. V was cut by 5 bases and J by 7 bases, with 12 bases left in between. The CDR3 region has the DNA TGCGCCAGCAGTCGGGGCGGATCTGAAAAACTGTTTTTT. Translated: CASSRGGSEKLFF.

This clonotype was observed many times. The genes are TRBV30 and TRBJ2-5; D gene uncertain. The V gene lost 3 bases and the J gene lost 2 bases, with 16 bases spanning the gap. The CDR3 consists of 15 residues. Germline values: CDR1 GTSNPN, CDR2 SVGIG (reference sequence). In nucleotides, the CDR3 is TGTGCCTGGAGCAACCTAGAGGTTTTACAAGAGACCCAGTACTTC. This translates into CAWSNLEVLQETQYF. Full variable domain (rest looked up from reference TRBV30 and TRBJ2-5): SQTIHQWPATLVQPVGSPLSLECTVEGTSNPNLYWYRQAAGRGLQLLFYSVGIGQISSEVPQNLSASRPQDRQFILSSKKLLLSDSGFYLCAWSNLEVLQETQYFGPGTRLLVL.

In its sample, this clonotype was seen many times. This chain uses TRBV11-3 with TRBJ2-3; no reliable D call. This CDR3 comprises 13 residues. Germline V lookup: CDR1 SGHNT, CDR2 YENEEA. The ends were cut back, 2 bases at V and 5 bases at J, with 8 bases in the middle. This CDR3 reads CASSLRSGDTQYF. Written as DNA, the CDR3 is TGTGCCAGCAGCTTAAGGTCCGGAGATACGCAGTATTTT.

This clonotype occurred many times. The chain joins TRBV30 to TRBJ2-1; TRBD2 matches at 8 bases. The germline gives CDR1 GTSNPN, CDR2 SVGIG (reference sequence). CDR3 length: 17 residues. V lost 3 bases, J lost 6 bases, and 16 bases stayed unmatched. The CDR3 sequence: CAWRRLAGRRGGNEQFF. The CDR3, as DNA: TGTGCCTGGAGGCGGTTAGCGGGAAGGCGAGGAGGCAATGAGCAGTTCTTC.

This clonotype was picked up one time. This may be a read error: a much more frequent sequence differs by one nucleotide. The chain carries TRBV7-3 and TRBJ2-3, with TRBD1 as a possible D gene (6 bases). This CDR3 contains 17 residues. Per the germline V gene, CDR1 is SGHTA and CDR2 is FQGTGA. The CDR3 protein is CTSSLGSGVYSTDTQYF. The CDR3 DNA sequence: TGTACCAGCAGCTTAGGTTCAGGGGTTTACAGCACAGATACGCAGTATTTT.

Ten or more counts support this clonotype. The chain links TRBV20-1 to TRBJ1-5; 7 bases map to TRBD1. This CDR3 is 16 amino acids long. Trimming took 5 bases from V and 0 from J; bases not matched to a gene: 10. Germline V gene lookup returns CDR1 DFQATT and CDR2 SNEGSKA (reference sequence). CDR3 in DNA: TGCAGTGCTCCACCAGGGGGTCTGGCTAGCAATCAGCCCCAGCATTTT. This translates into CSAPPGGLASNQPQHF.

This clonotype was seen at least ten times. The chain joins TRBV7-9 to TRBJ2-1; D is perhaps TRBD1 (7 bases). V was cut by 5 bases and J by 0 bases, with 29 bases left in between. The CDR3 contains 21 residues. CDR1 is SEHNR, CDR2 FQNEAQ, per germline (reference sequence). The CDR3 here is CASSPRRRDSTPLYSYNEQFF. The CDR3 DNA reads as TGTGCCAGCAGCCCGCGAAGGAGGGACAGCACACCCCTTTACTCCTACAATGAGCAGTTCTTC.

This clonotype was seen ten or more times. This chain connects TRBV20-1 to TRBJ2-3; no clear D. The V end was cut by 1 base, the J end by 0 bases, with 11 bases between. The length of the CDR3 is 15 residues. Germline V gives CDR1 DFQATT, CDR2 SNEGSKA (reference sequence). CDR3 sequence (DNA): TGCAGTGCTAGAGCGGGCCTCTTTAGCACAGATACGCAGTATTTT. Protein product: CSARAGLFSTDTQYF.

The gene calls are TRBV4-1 and TRBJ2-2; TRBD1 might be the D (5 bases). The CDR3 is made up of 15 amino acids. Per germline, CDR1 MGHRA and CDR2 YSYEKL. The V and J ends lost 0 bases and 6 bases respectively, with 11 bases between them. The CDR3: CASSQETVGAGELFF. DNA of the CDR3: TGCGCCAGCAGCCAAGAAACAGTAGGGGCCGGGGAGCTGTTTTTT.

The table lists this clonotype with a few counts. V and J are TRBV18 and TRBJ2-5, with D perhaps TRBD1 (6 bases). CDR1 and CDR2 from the germline V gene are KGHSH and LQKENI. The CDR3 spans 16 residues. V was pared by 0 bases and J by 4 bases, with 15 bases between. The CDR3 spells CASSPPLQGKGETQYF. The CDR3, as DNA: TGTGCCAGCTCACCACCATTGCAGGGGAAGGGAGAGACCCAGTACTTC.

A note on this clonotype: An end of the junction does not agree with germline; a read error may underlie this. V gene TRBV11-2 combines with J gene TRBJ1-1; the D gene is possibly TRBD1 (6 bases). Germline CDR1 reads SGHAT; CDR2 reads FQNNGV. The CDR3 is 16 residues long. DNA for the CDR3: TGTGCCAGCAGCTTAGATGGGGGGACACCGAACGCTGAAGCTTTCTTT. Encoded protein: CASSLDGGTPNAEAFF.

This clonotype occurred a few times. V is TRBV5-1 and J is TRBJ2-5; no reliable D call. This CDR3 region has 15 residues. CDR1 and CDR2 (germline): SGHRS, YFSETQ. The germline V and J ends were trimmed by 0 bases and 0 bases, with 9 bases remaining between them. The CDR3 nucleotides read TGCGCCAGCAGCTTGGCCCTGGGCTACCAAGAGACCCAGTACTTC. It yields the protein CASSLALGYQETQYF.

The CDR3 sequence: CASSLSNWARLTQPQHF. The CDR3 nucleotides are TGTGCCAGCAGTTTATCGAATTGGGCGAGGTTAACTCAGCCCCAGCATTTT. This rearrangement joins TRBV27 to TRBJ1-5; D ambiguous. V was trimmed by 0 bases and J by 6 bases, leaving 18 bases between them. Germline V gene data show CDR1 as MNHEY and CDR2 as SMNVEV (reference sequence). The CDR3 extends over 17 amino acids.

This clonotype was detected many times. This rearrangement joins TRBV3-1 to TRBJ2-3, with D possibly being TRBD2 (5 bases). Germline V gives CDR1 LGHDT, CDR2 YNNKEL (reference sequence). The CDR3 has 15 residues. V gave up 1 base and J gave up 6 bases, with 14 bases separating them. CDR3 residues: CASSQGQEAVDTQYF. CDR3 in DNA: TGTGCCAGCAGCCAAGGGCAGGAGGCGGTGGATACGCAGTATTTT.

This clonotype appeared many times. The rearrangement uses TRBV12-3 or TRBV12-4 and TRBJ2-3; no firm D call. The CDR3 loop spans 14 amino acids. Trimming shortened V by 7 bases and J by 2 bases, and 13 bases separated the two germline ends. CDR3 nucleotide sequence: TGTGCCAGCACCCTCAGGAGCCTCACAGATACGCAGTATTTT. Protein product: CASTLRSLTDTQYF.

This chain uses TRBV20-1 with TRBJ2-7, with D possibly matching TRBD2 (5 bases). The CDR3 sequence is 12 residues long. Trimming took off 6 bases at V and 2 bases at J, with 11 bases between the two ends. Germline V gene data show CDR1 as DFQATT and CDR2 as SNEGSKA (reference sequence). The DNA of the CDR3 is TGCAGTGCCGATCAGGAGGCCTACGAGCAGTACTTC. This gives the protein CSADQEAYEQYF.

This clonotype was recorded many times. The genes are TRBV7-2 and TRBJ2-5; weak D call: TRBD1 (6 bases). Germline loops: CDR1 SGHTA, CDR2 FQGNSA. Trimming removed 5 bases from V and 2 bases from J, with 18 bases in between. The CDR3 runs to 16 residues. CDR3 in DNA: TGTGCCAGCAGCAAGGACAGACGAGGCTGGCAAGAGACCCAGTACTTC. Translated: CASSKDRRGWQETQYF. Full variable domain (remainder filled in from reference TRBV7-2 and TRBJ2-5): GAGVSQSPSNKVTEKGKDVELRCDPISGHTALYWYRQSLGQGLEFLIYFQGNSAPDKSGLPSDRFSAERTGGSVSTLTIQRTQQEDSAVYLCASSKDRRGWQETQYFGPGTRLLVL.

This clonotype was recorded at least ten times. This chain uses TRBV5-1 with TRBJ2-2, with 9 bases matching TRBD2. There are 14 residues in the CDR3. Looked up from germline, CDR1 is SGHRS and CDR2 is YFSETQ. J gave up 7 bases and V 0 bases, and 1 base lay outside the gene matches. CDR3 residues: CASSLVTSGGELFF. The CDR3 region has the DNA TGCGCCAGCAGCTTGGTGACTAGCGGCGGGGAGCTGTTTTTT. The full variable domain, its missing parts supplied by reference TRBV5-1 and TRBJ2-2, is KAGVTQTPRYLIKTRGQQVTLSCSPISGHRSVSWYQQTPGQGLQFLFEYFSETQRNKGNFPGRFSGRQFSNSRSEMNVSTLELGDSALYLCASSLVTSGGELFFGEGSRLTVL.

Many counts were recorded for this clonotype. This chain uses TRBV9 with TRBJ2-7; D may be TRBD2 (7 bases). Germline-derived CDR1 and CDR2 are SGDLS and YYNGEE. This CDR3 has 14 residues. Between the trimmed V and J ends, which lost 0 bases and 6 bases, there was a span of 13 bases. CDR3 in DNA: TGTGCCAGCAGCGTAGACGGGGGGCAAGGCGAGCAGTACTTC. This codes for CASSVDGGQGEQYF.